This T cell receptor beta chain was recovered during a study of CD8 T cells in ankylosing spondylitis. In making TCR beta libraries, quantitative 5'-RACE with molecular barcodes was used. TCRdb recomputed calls from the 5' RACE reads with MiXCR, one row per CDR3 protein. The data show about 400,000 distinct CDR3 sequences, with about a fifth seen just once and 15% to 20% held by the top ten. Study-wide results and caveats: In reactive arthritis synovial fluid and blood, some motif variants had been reported before. Disease-linked clones displayed a CD8+ phenotype and appeared relatively rarely in peripheral blood. Characteristic of ankylosing spondylitis blood, it appeared, was a TCR beta motif comprising about eight highly homologous variants. Researchers reportedly found disease-linked clones significantly enriched in matched ankylosing spondylitis synovial fluid.

This clonotype was seen more than once but under ten times. Its matching antigen is unknown. This CDR3 has 19 amino acids. Germline V gene data show CDR1 as MNHEY and CDR2 as SVGAGI. V gave up 2 bases and J gave up 0 bases; unmatched junction bases: 10. The receptor was derived from a male donor with ankylosing spondylitis. Sample: blood, either unsorted or a sorted T cell fraction (not recorded which). The rearrangement uses TRBV6-5 and TRBJ1-3; TRBD1 aligns across 10 bases. This CDR3 reads CASSYTTPTGGFSGNTIYF. The DNA for the CDR3 is TGTGCCAGCAGTTACACCACCCCGACAGGGGGCTTCTCTGGAAACACCATATATTTT.